A single sample gave rise to the 19 T cell receptor beta chains below, sequenced in a study of blood T cell repertoires in COVID-19. Some clones are missing from TCRdb's copy, which holds only in-frame ones; the method was immunoSEQ multiplex PCR. In the table there are 180,000 or so clones, around 76% of which are singletons. The sequenced material came from peripheral blood. The source is a woman aged 45-65 years with active or convalescent COVID-19.

The chain is built from TRBV9 and TRBJ2-5; TRBD1 aligns across 9 bases. The ends lost 4 bases at V and 2 bases at J; junction bases unmatched: 9. The CDR3 runs 16 residues. Per the germline V gene, CDR1 is SGDLS and CDR2 is YYNGEE. The CDR3, as DNA: TGTGCCAGCAGCCCAAGGGGGGACAGGGCTCAAGAGACCCAGTACTTC. Amino acids: CASSPRGDRAQETQYF.

The rearrangement joins TRBV4-1 to TRBJ2-5; 10 positions match TRBD2. The V and J ends lost 4 bases and 4 bases, in that order; junction bases with no gene match: 9. The CDR3 loop spans 16 amino acids. The germline V gene has CDR1 MGHRA and CDR2 YSYEKL. The CDR3 coding sequence is TGCGCCAGCAGCCCGGGGGGAGCGGGGGGGCGAGAGACCCAGTACTTC. This gives the protein CASSPGGAGGRETQYF.

Only one count was recorded for this clone. The rearrangement links TRBV9 to TRBJ2-3; 7 nucleotides match TRBD2. The ends lost 0 bases at V and 6 bases at J; junction bases unmatched: 10. The CDR3 runs 16 residues. Germline V gene lookup returns CDR1 SGDLS and CDR2 YYNGEE. The CDR3 DNA reads as TGTGCCAGCAGCGTAGAAGTGGGAGCGGGGCCTGATACGCAGTATTTT. Translation gives CASSVEVGAGPDTQYF.

This clone occurred a few times. This sequence joins TRBV19 and TRBJ1-2; 9 bases are shared with TRBD1. Germline assignment: CDR1 LNHDA and CDR2 SQIVND (reference sequence). The junction had 8 bases not matched to a gene; V was cut back by 6 bases and J by 3 bases. This CDR3 comprises 15 residues. CDR3 sequence reads: CASRRPRTGDYGYTF. CDR3 bases: TGTGCCAGTAGAAGACCACGGACAGGGGACTATGGCTACACCTTC.

This clone was picked up a small number of times. The junction shows a germline mismatch at one end, possibly a read error. This rearrangement joins TRBV7-7 to TRBJ2-3; possible D gene TRBD1, 6 bases. The CDR3 loop spans 13 amino acids. The germline V gene has CDR1 SSHAT and CDR2 FNYEAQ (reference sequence). CDR3 loop: CASSLDRTDTQYF. The CDR3 DNA reads as TGTGCTAGCAGCTTAGACAGGACAGATACGCAGTATTTT.

This clone has only one observation. The chain is built from TRBV28 and TRBJ2-7; 12 nucleotides match TRBD2. Trimming took 3 bases from V and 4 from J; bases not matched to a gene: 7. The CDR3 loop spans 16 amino acids. CDR1 and CDR2 from the germline V gene are MDHEN and SYDVKM. In DNA, the CDR3 is TGTGCCAGCAGTTTTTCCTTGACTAGCGGGAGTTACGAGCAGTACTTC. Translating gives CASSFSLTSGSYEQYF.

V usage is TRBV7-2 and J usage is TRBJ1-6; 8 bases fit TRBD1. This CDR3 has 14 amino acids. Looked up from germline, CDR1 is SGHTA and CDR2 is FQGNSA. V shed 4 bases, J shed 10 bases, and the junction held 6 bases outside the gene matches. CDR3 amino acids: CASSSQGVRSPLHF. The CDR3 DNA sequence: TGTGCCAGCAGCTCACAGGGGGTTCGATCACCCCTCCACTTT. The whole variable domain, filled in from reference TRBV7-2 and TRBJ1-6, reads GAGVSQSPSNKVTEKGKDVELRCDPISGHTALYWYRQSLGQGLEFLIYFQGNSAPDKSGLPSDRFSAERTGGSVSTLTIQRTQQEDSAVYLCASSSQGVRSPLHFGNGTRLTVT.

This clone came up a few times. The chain links TRBV5-1 to TRBJ2-5, with a possible D match to TRBD1 (5 bases). This CDR3 has 14 amino acids. Looked up from germline, CDR1 is SGHRS and CDR2 is YFSETQ. With 3 bases removed from V and 4 bases from J, the gap between germline ends came to 13 bases. DNA for the CDR3: TGCGCCAGCAGCTCGCGGACATTCGGAGAGACCCAGTACTTC. It is translated as CASSSRTFGETQYF.

The genes are TRBV27 and TRBJ2-3; D is undetermined. Trimming took 4 bases from V and 6 from J, leaving 11 bases between them. The CDR3 has 13 residues. Germline values: CDR1 MNHEY, CDR2 SMNVEV (reference sequence). This CDR3 reads CASSWRRVDTQYF. The CDR3 nucleotides read TGTGCCAGCAGTTGGAGACGGGTGGATACGCAGTATTTT.

This clone was seen a handful of times. This chain links TRBV22-1 with TRBJ2-3; the D call TRBD2 from the table was never checked on the DNA. TRBV22-1 is termed a pseudogene. The CDR3 has 16 amino acids. The CDR3 DNA sequence: TGTCCTGGGAGCGCACAGGGCGGGAGCCCGCAAGATACGCAGTATTTT. Protein sequence: CPGSAQGGSPQDTQYF.

In this sample, this clone turned up once. The chain carries TRBV10-3 and TRBJ1-5, with a tentative D call TRBD1 (6 bases). The CDR3 sequence is 14 residues long. V was trimmed by 3 bases and J by 1 base, leaving 7 bases between them. CDR1 is ENHRY and CDR2 is SYGVKD in the germline V gene. CDR3: CAISEQGSNQPQHF. The CDR3, as DNA: TGTGCCATCAGTGAACAGGGCAGCAATCAGCCCCAGCATTTT.

The table lists this clone with many counts. V gene TRBV5-6 combines with J gene TRBJ2-2, with 11 bases matching TRBD2. The CDR3 has 17 residues. Per germline, CDR1 SGHDT and CDR2 YYEEEE. V was pared by 3 bases and J by 2 bases, with 6 bases of the junction left unmatched. CDR3 bases: TGTGCCAGCAGCTCCCGACTAGCGGGGACCAACACCGGGGAGCTGTTTTTT. This translates into CASSSRLAGTNTGELFF. Filled out from reference TRBV5-6 and TRBJ2-2, the complete variable domain reads DAGVTQSPTHLIKTRGQQVTLRCSPKSGHDTVSWYQQALGQGPQFIFQYYEEEERQRGNFPDRFSGHQFPNYSSELNVNALLLGDSALYLCASSSRLAGTNTGELFFGEGSRLTVL.

This chain joins TRBV30 and TRBJ1-4, with D perhaps matching TRBD1 (6 bases). V lost 3 bases to trimming and J lost 7 bases, with 15 bases between them. The CDR3 loop spans 14 amino acids. In germline, CDR1 is GTSNPN, CDR2 SVGIG (reference sequence). As DNA, the CDR3 is TGTGCCTGGAGCGCCTGGGGGCAAAGTGAAAAACTGTTTTTT. It specifies CAWSAWGQSEKLFF.

This clone was recorded once. V gene TRBV27 combines with J gene TRBJ1-1; D possibly corresponds to TRBD1 (6 bases). The V end lost 3 bases, the J end lost 3 bases, and 17 bases lay between the germline ends. Germline CDR1 is MNHEY and CDR2 is SMNVEV (reference sequence). The CDR3 is 16 amino acids. The CDR3 DNA sequence: TGTGCCAGCAGTTTCTTCACAGGGAAGGGGGACACTGAAGCTTTCTTT. This translates into CASSFFTGKGDTEAFF.

V usage is TRBV5-6 and J usage is TRBJ1-6, with TRBD1 identical over 11 bases. The germline gives CDR1 SGHDT, CDR2 YYEEEE. This CDR3 has 15 residues. V lost 4 bases to trimming and J lost 9 bases; unmatched junction nucleotides: 6. CDR3 in DNA: TGTGCCAGCAGCCTATCCGGGACAGGGGGTTCACCCCTCCACTTT. Translation: CASSLSGTGGSPLHF.

This clone was seen a handful of times. V gene TRBV6-6 combines with J gene TRBJ1-2, with D maybe TRBD1 (5 bases). Trimming left V 6 bases short and J 8 bases short, with 16 bases between. CDR1 MNHNY and CDR2 SVGAGI come from the germline V gene (reference sequence). This CDR3 region has 13 residues. CDR3 DNA: TGTGCCAGCAGCCCCGACAGTTCGAGGGGCTACACCTTC. Amino acid sequence: CASSPDSSRGYTF.

The chain has TRBV27 and TRBJ2-7, with 11 bases identical to TRBD2. Trimming cost V 4 bases and J 4 bases; bases outside gene matches: 6. This CDR3 has 15 amino acids. The V gene's germline CDR1 is MNHEY and CDR2 SMNVEV (reference sequence). The CDR3 nucleotides are TGTGCCAGCAGTTCTCTAGCGGGGGGTGAGTACGAGCAGTACTTC. Residues: CASSSLAGGEYEQYF.

The CDR3 loop reads CASKTRHQGDEQYF. In nucleotides, the CDR3 is TGTGCCAGTAAAACCCGGCACCAGGGGGACGAGCAGTACTTC. The genes are TRBV19 and TRBJ2-7; TRBD1 agrees at 7 bases. CDR1 is LNHDA, CDR2 SQIVND, per germline (reference sequence). This CDR3 is 14 amino acids long. Trimming removed 7 bases from V and 5 bases from J; junction bases left unmatched: 11.

This clone has just a few counts. V is TRBV28 and J is TRBJ1-1; D is undetermined. Trimming stripped 7 bases from V and 4 bases from J, with 16 bases between. The CDR3 is 14 amino acids. CDR1 and CDR2 from the germline V gene are MDHEN and SYDVKM. Here the CDR3 reads CASTQRPAGTEAFF. The CDR3 DNA reads as TGTGCCAGCACCCAGCGGCCCGCCGGCACTGAAGCTTTCTTT.